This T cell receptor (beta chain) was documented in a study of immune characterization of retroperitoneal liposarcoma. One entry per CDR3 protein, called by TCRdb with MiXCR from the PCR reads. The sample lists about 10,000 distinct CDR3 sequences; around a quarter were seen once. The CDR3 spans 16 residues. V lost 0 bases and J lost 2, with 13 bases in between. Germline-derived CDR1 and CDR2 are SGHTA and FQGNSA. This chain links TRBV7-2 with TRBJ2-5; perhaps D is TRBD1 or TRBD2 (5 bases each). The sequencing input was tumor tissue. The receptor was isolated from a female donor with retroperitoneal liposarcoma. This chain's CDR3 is CASSLAVGWGQETQYF. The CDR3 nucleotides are TGTGCCAGCAGCTTAGCGGTCGGTTGGGGGCAAGAGACCCAGTACTTC. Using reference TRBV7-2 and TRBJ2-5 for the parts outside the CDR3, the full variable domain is GAGVSQSPSNKVTEKGKDVELRCDPISGHTALYWYRQSLGQGLEFLIYFQGNSAPDKSGLPSDRFSAERTGGSVSTLTIQRTQQEDSAVYLCASSLAVGWGQETQYFGPGTRLLVL.